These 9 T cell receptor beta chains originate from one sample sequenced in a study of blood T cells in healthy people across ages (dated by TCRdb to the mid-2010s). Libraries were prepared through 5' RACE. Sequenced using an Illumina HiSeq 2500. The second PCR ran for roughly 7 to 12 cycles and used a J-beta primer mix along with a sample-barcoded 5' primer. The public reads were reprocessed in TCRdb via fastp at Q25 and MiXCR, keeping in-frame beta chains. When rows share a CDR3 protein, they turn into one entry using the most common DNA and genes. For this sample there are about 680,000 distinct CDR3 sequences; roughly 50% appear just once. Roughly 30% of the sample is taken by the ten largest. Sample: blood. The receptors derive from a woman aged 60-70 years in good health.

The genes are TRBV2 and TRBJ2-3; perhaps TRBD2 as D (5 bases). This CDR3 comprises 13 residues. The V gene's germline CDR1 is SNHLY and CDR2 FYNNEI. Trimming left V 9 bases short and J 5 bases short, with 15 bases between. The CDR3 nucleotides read TGTGCCAGTGCAGCGGAGAGCGTAGATACGCAGTATTTT. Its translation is CASAAESVDTQYF.

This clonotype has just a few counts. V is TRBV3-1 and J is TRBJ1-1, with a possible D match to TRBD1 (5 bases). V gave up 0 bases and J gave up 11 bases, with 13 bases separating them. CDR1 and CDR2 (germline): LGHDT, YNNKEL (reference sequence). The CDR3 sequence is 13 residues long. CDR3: CASSQDLGTGAFF. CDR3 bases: TGTGCCAGCAGCCAAGATCTAGGGACTGGGGCTTTCTTT.

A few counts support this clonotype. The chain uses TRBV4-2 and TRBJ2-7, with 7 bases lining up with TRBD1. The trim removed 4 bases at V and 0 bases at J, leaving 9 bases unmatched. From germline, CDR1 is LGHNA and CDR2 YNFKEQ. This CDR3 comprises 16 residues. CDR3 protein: CASSPALGTDSYEQYF. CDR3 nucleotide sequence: TGTGCCAGCAGCCCCGCCTTAGGGACAGACTCCTACGAGCAGTACTTC.

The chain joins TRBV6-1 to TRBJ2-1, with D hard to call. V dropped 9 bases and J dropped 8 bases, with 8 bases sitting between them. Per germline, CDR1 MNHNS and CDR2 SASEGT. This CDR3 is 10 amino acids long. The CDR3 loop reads CASGRHEQFF. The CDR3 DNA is TGTGCCAGTGGACGCCATGAGCAGTTCTTC.

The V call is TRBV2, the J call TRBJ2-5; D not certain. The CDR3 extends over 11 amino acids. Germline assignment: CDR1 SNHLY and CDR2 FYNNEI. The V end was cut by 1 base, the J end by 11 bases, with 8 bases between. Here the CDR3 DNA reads TGTGCCAGCAGTGAAGTGGGTGAGCAGTACTTC. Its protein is CASSEVGEQYF.

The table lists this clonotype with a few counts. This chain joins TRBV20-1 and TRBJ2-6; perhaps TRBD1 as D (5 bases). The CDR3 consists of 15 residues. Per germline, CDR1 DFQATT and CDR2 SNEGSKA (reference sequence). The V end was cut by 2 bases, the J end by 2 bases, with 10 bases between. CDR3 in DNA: TGCAGTGCTAGATCGTCAGGGACTGGGGCCAACGTCCTGACTTTC. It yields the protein CSARSSGTGANVLTF.

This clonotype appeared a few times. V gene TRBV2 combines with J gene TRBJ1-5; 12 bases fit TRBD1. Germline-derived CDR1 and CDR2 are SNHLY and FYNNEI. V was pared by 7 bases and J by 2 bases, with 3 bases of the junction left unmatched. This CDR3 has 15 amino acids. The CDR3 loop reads CASIGDRGRNQPQHF. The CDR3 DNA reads TGTGCCAGCATCGGGGACAGGGGGCGCAATCAGCCCCAGCATTTT. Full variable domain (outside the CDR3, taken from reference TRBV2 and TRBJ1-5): EPEVTQTPSHQVTQMGQEVILRCVPISNHLYFYWYRQILGQKVEFLVSFYNNEISEKSEIFDDQFSVERPDGSNFTLKIRSTKLEDSAMYFCASIGDRGRNQPQHFGDGTRLSIL.

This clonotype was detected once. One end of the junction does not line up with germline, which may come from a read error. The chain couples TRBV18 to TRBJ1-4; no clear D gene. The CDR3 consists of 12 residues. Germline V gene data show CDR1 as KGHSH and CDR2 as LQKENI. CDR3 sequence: CASAPLEGELFF. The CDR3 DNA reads TGTGCCAGCGCACCGCTCGAGGGAGAACTGTTTTTT.

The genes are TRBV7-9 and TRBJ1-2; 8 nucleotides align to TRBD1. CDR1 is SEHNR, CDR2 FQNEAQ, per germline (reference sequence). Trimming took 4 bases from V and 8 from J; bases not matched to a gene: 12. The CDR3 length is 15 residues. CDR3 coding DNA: TGTGCCAGCAGCTACCCGGGACAGGACCTTTGGGGCTACACCTTC. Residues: CASSYPGQDLWGYTF.